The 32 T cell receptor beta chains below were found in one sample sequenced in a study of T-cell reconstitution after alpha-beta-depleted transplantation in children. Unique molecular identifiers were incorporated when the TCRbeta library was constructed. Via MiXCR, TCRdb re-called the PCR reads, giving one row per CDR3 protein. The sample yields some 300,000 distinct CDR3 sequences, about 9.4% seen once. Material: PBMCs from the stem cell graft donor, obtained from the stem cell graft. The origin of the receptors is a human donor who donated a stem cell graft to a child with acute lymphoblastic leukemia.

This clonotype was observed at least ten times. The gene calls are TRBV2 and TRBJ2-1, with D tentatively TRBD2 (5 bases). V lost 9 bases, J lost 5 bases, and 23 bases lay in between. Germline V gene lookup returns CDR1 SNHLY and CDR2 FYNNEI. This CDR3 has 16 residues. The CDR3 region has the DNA TGTGCCAGAACAATCCTAGTGGGAGCGCGCCACAATGAGCAGTTCTTC. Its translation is CARTILVGARHNEQFF.

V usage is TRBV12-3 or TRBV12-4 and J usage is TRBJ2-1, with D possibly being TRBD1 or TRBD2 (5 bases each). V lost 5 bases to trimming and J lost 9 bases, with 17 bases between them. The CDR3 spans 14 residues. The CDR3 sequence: CASSDLLSGSEQFF. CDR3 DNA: TGTGCCAGCAGTGACCTCCTTTCAGGGAGTGAGCAGTTCTTC.

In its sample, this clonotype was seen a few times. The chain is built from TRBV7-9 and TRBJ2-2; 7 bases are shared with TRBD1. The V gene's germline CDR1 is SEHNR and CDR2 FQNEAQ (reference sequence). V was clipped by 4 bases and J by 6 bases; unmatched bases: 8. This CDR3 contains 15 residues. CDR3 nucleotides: TGTGCCAGCAGCTCGACTACAGGGGTTCCCGGGGAGCTGTTTTTT. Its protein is CASSSTTGVPGELFF.

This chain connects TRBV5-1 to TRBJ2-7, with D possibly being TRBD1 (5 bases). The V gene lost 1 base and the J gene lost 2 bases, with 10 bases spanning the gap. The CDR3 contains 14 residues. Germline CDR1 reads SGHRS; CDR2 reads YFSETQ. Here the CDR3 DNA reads TGCGCCAGCAGCTTGTTAGGGGAAGCCTACGAGCAGTACTTC. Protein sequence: CASSLLGEAYEQYF.

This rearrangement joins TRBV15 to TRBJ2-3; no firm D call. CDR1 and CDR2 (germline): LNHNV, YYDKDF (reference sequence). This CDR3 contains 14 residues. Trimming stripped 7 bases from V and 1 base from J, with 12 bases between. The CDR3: CATKGGGGTDTQYF. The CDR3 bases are TGTGCCACCAAGGGCGGCGGCGGCACAGATACGCAGTATTTT.

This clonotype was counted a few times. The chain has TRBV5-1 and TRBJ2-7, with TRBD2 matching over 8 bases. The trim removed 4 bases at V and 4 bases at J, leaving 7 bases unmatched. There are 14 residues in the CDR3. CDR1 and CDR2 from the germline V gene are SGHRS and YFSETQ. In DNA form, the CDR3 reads TGCGCCAGCAGCCCAACTAGCGGAAGATACGAGCAGTACTTC. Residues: CASSPTSGRYEQYF.

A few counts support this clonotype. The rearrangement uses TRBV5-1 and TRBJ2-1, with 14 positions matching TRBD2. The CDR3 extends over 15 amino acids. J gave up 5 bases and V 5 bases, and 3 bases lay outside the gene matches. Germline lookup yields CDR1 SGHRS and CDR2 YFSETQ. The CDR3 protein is CASRTSGRANNEQFF. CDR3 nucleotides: TGCGCCAGCAGGACTAGCGGGAGGGCTAACAATGAGCAGTTCTTC. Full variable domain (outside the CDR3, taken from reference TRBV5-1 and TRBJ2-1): KAGVTQTPRYLIKTRGQQVTLSCSPISGHRSVSWYQQTPGQGLQFLFEYFSETQRNKGNFPGRFSGRQFSNSRSEMNVSTLELGDSALYLCASRTSGRANNEQFFGPGTRLTVL.

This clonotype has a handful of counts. The CDR3 coding sequence is TGTGCCAGCAGTTTTGGCAGCGTCGGTGAAGCTTTCTTT. Amino acid sequence: CASSFGSVGEAFF. The chain links TRBV12-3 or TRBV12-4 to TRBJ1-1; the D is unclear. Between the trimmed V and J ends, which lost 3 bases and 7 bases, there was a span of 12 bases. The CDR3 length is 13 residues.

The chain's CDR3 is CASSSFRQGSSNQPQHF. CDR3 nucleotides: TGTGCCAGCAGCTCTTTCAGACAGGGATCTAGCAATCAGCCCCAGCATTTT. J is TRBJ1-5 and V is TRBV7-9, with 7 bases identical to TRBD1. The germline V gene has CDR1 SEHNR and CDR2 FQNEAQ (reference sequence). V shed 4 bases and J 0 bases; nucleotides not matched to a gene: 9. The CDR3 runs 17 residues.

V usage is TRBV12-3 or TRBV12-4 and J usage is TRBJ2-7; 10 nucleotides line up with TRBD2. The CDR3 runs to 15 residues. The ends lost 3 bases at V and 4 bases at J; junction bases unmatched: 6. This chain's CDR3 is CASSFSGRPLYEQYF. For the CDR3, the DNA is TGTGCCAGCAGTTTTAGCGGGAGGCCCCTTTACGAGCAGTACTTC.

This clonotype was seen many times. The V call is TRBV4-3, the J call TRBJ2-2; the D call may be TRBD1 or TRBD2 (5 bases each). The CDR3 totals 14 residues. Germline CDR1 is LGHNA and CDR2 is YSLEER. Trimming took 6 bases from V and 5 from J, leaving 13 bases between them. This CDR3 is CASSIRGRTGELFF. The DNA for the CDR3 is TGCGCCAGCAGTATCCGGGGCCGGACCGGGGAGCTGTTTTTT.

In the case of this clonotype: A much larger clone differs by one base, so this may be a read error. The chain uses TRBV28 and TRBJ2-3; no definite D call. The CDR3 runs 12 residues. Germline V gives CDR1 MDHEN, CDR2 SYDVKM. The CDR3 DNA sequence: TGTGCCAGCATTTTAATGGCAGATACGCAGTATTTT. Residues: CASILMADTQYF.

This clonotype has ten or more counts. CDR3 sequence reads: CSDGFVTSGSEETQYF. The CDR3 DNA is TGCAGCGACGGGTTTGTGACTAGCGGGAGTGAAGAGACCCAGTACTTC. This chain connects TRBV29-1 to TRBJ2-5; 12 nucleotides line up with TRBD2. There are 16 residues in the CDR3. V dropped 7 bases and J dropped 3; count of bases not matched to a gene: 12. From germline, CDR1 is SQVTM and CDR2 ANQGSEA.

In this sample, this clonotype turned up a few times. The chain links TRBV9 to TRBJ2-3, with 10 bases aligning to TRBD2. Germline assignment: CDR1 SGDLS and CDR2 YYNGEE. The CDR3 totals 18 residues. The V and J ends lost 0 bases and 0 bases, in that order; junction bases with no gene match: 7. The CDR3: CASSVGGLAVSSTDTQYF. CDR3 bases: TGTGCCAGCAGCGTAGGCGGACTAGCGGTCTCTAGCACAGATACGCAGTATTTT.

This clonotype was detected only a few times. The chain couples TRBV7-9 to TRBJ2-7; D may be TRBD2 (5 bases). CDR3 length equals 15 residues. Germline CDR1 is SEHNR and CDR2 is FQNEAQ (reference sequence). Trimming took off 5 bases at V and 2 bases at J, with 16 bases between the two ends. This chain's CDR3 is CASSPGLVLAYEQYF. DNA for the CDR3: TGTGCCAGCAGCCCAGGACTCGTCCTAGCCTACGAGCAGTACTTC.

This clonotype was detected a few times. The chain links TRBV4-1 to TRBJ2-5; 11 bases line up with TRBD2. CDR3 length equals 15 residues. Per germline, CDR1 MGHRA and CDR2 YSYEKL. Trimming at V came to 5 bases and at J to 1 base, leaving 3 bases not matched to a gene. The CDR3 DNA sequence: TGCGCCAGCAGCATCGGACTAGCGGGCCAAGAGACCCAGTACTTC. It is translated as CASSIGLAGQETQYF.

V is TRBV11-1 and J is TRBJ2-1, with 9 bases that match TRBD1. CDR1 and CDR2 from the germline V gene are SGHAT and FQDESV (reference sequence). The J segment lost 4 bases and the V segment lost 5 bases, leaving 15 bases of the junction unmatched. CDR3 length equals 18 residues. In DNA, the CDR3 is TGTGCCAGCAGCGCCAACCCCGGGACAGGGTATCTGTACAATGAGCAGTTCTTC. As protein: CASSANPGTGYLYNEQFF.

The chain's CDR3 is CSASLATYTDTQYF. The CDR3 DNA follows: TGCAGTGCTAGTCTGGCTACCTACACAGATACGCAGTATTTT. The V gene is TRBV20-1, the J gene TRBJ2-3; D unclear. Deletions cut 3 bases from V and 2 bases from J, with 12 bases between. CDR3 size: 14 residues. Germline CDR1 reads DFQATT; CDR2 reads SNEGSKA (reference sequence).

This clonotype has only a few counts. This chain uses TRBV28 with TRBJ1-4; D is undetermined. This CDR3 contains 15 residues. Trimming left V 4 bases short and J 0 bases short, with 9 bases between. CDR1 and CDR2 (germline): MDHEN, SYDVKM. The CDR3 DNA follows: TGTGCCAGCAGTTCCTGGACTGCAACTAATGAAAAACTGTTTTTT. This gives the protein CASSSWTATNEKLFF.

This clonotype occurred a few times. The CDR3 reads CASSPRRGFATNEKLFF. DNA for the CDR3: TGTGCCAGCAGCCCTCGCAGGGGCTTTGCAACTAATGAAAAACTGTTTTTT. V gene TRBV7-9 combines with J gene TRBJ1-4, with a possible D match to TRBD1 (6 bases). Germline loops: CDR1 SEHNR, CDR2 FQNEAQ (reference sequence). CDR3 length equals 17 residues. Trimming removed 5 bases from V and 0 bases from J, with 16 bases in between.

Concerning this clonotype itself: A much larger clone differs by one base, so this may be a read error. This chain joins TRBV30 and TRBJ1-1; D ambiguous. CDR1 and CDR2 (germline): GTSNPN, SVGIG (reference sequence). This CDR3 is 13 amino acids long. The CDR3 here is CVWSRKGSTEAFF. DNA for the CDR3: TGTGTCTGGAGTCGAAAAGGTAGCACTGAAGCTTTCTTT.

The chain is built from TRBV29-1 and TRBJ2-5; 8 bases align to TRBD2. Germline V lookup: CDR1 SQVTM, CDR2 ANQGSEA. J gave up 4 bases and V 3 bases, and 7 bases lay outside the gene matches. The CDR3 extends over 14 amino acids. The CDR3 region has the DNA TGCAGCGTTGAGCCAGCGGGGGCTGGAGAGACCCAGTACTTC. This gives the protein CSVEPAGAGETQYF.

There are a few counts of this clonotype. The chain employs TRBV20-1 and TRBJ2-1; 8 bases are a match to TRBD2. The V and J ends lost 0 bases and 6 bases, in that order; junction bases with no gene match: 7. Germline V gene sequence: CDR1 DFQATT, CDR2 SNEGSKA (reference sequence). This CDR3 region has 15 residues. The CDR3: CSARDHLAGGNEQFF. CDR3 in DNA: TGCAGTGCTAGAGATCATTTGGCGGGAGGCAATGAGCAGTTCTTC.

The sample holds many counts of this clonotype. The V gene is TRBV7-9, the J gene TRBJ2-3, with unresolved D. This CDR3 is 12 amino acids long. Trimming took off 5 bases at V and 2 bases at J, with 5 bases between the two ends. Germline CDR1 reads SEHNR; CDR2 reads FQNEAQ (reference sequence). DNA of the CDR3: TGTGCCAGCAGCCTCCTCACAGATACGCAGTATTTT. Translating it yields CASSLLTDTQYF.

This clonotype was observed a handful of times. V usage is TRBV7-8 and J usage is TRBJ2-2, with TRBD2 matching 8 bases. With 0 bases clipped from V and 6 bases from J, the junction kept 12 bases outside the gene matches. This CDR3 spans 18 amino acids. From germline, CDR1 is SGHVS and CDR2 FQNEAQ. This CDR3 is CASSLAVGGRTSSGELFF. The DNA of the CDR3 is TGTGCCAGCAGCTTAGCAGTCGGCGGACGGACTAGCTCCGGGGAGCTGTTTTTT.

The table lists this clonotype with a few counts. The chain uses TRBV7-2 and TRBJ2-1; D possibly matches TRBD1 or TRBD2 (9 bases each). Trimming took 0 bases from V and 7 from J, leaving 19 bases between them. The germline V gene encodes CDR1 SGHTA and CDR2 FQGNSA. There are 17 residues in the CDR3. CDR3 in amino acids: CASSLALAGQGWNEQFF. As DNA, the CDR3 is TGTGCCAGCAGCTTAGCGCTAGCGGGACAGGGCTGGAATGAGCAGTTCTTC.

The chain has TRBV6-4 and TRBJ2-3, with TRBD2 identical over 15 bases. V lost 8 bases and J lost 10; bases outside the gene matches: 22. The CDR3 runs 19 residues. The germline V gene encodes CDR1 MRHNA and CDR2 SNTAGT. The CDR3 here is CASPPRTGTSGRHQWAQYF. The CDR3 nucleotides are TGTGCCAGCCCCCCGCGAACCGGGACTAGCGGGAGGCACCAGTGGGCGCAGTATTTT.

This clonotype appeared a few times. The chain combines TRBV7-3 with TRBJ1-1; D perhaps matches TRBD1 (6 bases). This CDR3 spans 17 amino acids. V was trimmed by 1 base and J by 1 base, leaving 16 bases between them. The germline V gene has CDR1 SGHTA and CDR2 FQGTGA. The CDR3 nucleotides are TGTGCCAGCAGCTTAAAGGGGGGGGGACCGAAGAACACTGAAGCTTTCTTT. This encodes CASSLKGGGPKNTEAFF.

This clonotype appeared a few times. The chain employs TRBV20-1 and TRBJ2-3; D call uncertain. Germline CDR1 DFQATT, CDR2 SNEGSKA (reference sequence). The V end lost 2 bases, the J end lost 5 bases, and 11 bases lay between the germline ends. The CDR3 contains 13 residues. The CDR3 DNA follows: TGCAGTGCTAGAATGGATCCCCAAGATACGCAGTATTTT. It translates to CSARMDPQDTQYF.

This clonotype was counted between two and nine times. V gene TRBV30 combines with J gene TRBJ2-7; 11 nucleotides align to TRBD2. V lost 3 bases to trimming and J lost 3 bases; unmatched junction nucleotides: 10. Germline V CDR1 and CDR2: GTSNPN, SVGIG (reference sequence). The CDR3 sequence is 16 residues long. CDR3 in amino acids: CAWSGLLAGVFYEQYF. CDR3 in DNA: TGTGCCTGGAGCGGCTTACTAGCGGGAGTCTTCTACGAGCAGTACTTC. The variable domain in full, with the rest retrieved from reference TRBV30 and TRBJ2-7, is SQTIHQWPATLVQPVGSPLSLECTVEGTSNPNLYWYRQAAGRGLQLLFYSVGIGQISSEVPQNLSASRPQDRQFILSSKKLLLSDSGFYLCAWSGLLAGVFYEQYFGPGTRLTVT.

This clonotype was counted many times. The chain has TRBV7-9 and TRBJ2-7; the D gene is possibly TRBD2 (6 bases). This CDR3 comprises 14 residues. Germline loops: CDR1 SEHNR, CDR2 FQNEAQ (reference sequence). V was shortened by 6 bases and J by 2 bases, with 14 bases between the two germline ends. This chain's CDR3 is CASSPGLPAYEQYF. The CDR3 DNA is TGTGCCAGCAGTCCGGGACTCCCGGCCTACGAGCAGTACTTC.

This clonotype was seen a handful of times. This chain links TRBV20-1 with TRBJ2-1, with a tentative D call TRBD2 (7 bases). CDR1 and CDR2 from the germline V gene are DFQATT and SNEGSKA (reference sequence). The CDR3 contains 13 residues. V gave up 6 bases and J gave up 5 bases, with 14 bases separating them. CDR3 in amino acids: CSAPGGGNNEQFF. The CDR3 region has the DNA TGCAGTGCCCCGGGGGGCGGAAACAATGAGCAGTTCTTC.